This T cell receptor beta chain was recorded in a study of identical twins' blood T cells (dated by TCRdb to between 2011 and 2013). Background for the entire study: Approximately 52 million Illumina reads were obtained across around twelve libraries, comprising six alpha-chain and six beta-chain libraries. The study compared TCR alpha and beta chain repertoires of three pairs of monozygous twins using next-generation sequencing to assess genetic influence on repertoire formation.

The library relied on 5' RACE. The instrument given in TCRdb is Illumina Genome Analyzer IIx. RNA-based TCR cDNA libraries were prepared by a previously described protocol with several modifications. To prevent cross-contamination, barcodes specific to each sample were added to both ends of every TCR cDNA library during cDNA synthesis and amplification. The authors processed their data as follows. Between about 90,000 and nearly 500,000 clonotypes were identified per individual, and about 2.2 to 3.6 million CDR3-containing reads were obtained per library. Reads with improper barcode index combinations were discarded, and clonesets were then built for each library with the MiTCR software. While assembling CDR3 clonotypes, MiTCR corrected PCR and sequencing errors and either filtered or rescued low-quality reads. Artificial out-of-frame clonotypes were mapped to in-frame sequences, with one indel allowed in the CDR3, and then removed. V and J gene usage similarity between donors was measured as Jensen-Shannon divergence divided by mean entropy. TCRdb passed the public sequencing reads through fastp at Q25 and MiXCR, retaining productive beta sequences. Every CDR3 protein is listed once, alongside the most common genes and DNA of its rows. The V and J calls come from TCRdb's annotation, not from the publication. The sample table contains a few hundred thousand distinct CDR3 sequences; only one count was recorded for about 28% of them. The ten largest clones add up to 6% to 7% of the sample.

What the research found in general, with its limitations: Looking at the most abundant TCRbeta clonotypes, every donor had more CDR3 sequences in common with her twin than with unrelated donors. The number of shared CDR3 clonotypes between two donors was mainly determined by the product of their cloneset sizes, and twins did not clearly deviate from this trend. Twin pairs were reported to be markedly more alike in V gene usage than unrelated donors were, even when looking at non-selected out-of-frame TCRbeta clonotypes. Because the twins were raised together, environmental influences could not be ruled out as an explanation for the similarity between twins. Validation by independent studies was stated to be required for the proposed role of the TCRalpha J segment in MHC recognition during thymic selection.

The table lists this clonotype with a few counts. The antigen it binds to is not known. The input lacks base qualities; no much larger clone sits a single base away. Donors were six healthy women forming three monozygous twin pairs. All three twin pairs had been raised together and were thought likely to have encountered the same vaccines and infectious agents. TCR cDNA libraries were prepared from RNA that was isolated from peripheral blood mononuclear cells. Sequenced: PBMCs. This clonotype originated in a woman aged 18-49 years in good health.

This receptor carries the CDR3 CSARDPTNEKLFF. The DNA sequence reads TGCAGTGCACGAGACCCAACTAATGAAAAACTGTTTTTT. The rearrangement combines TRBV20-1 with TRBJ1-4; the D gene cannot be named for sure. V was cut back by 6 bases and J by 0 bases, leaving a gap of 8 bases between them. Including the terminal cysteine and phenylalanine, the CDR3 comprises 13 residues. The read is trimmed to its CDR3 DNA, 39 bases read in frame from base 1. CDR1 and CDR2 are read off the germline V gene (reference sequence) as DFQATT and SNEGSKA.